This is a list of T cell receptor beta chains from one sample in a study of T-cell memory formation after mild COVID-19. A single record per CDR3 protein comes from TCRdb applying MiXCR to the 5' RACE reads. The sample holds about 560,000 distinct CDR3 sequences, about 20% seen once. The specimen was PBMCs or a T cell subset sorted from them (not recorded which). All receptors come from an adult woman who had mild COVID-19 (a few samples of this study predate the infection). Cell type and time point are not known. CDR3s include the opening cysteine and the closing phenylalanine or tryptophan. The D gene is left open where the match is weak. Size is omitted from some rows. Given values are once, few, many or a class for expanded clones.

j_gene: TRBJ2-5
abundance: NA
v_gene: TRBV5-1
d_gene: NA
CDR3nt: TGCGCCAGCAGCTTGCAACAAAAAGAGACCCAGTACTTC
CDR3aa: CASSLQQKETQYF

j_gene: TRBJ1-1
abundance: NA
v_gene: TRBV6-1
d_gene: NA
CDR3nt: TGTGCCAGCAGTGAACGCCTGGGATTCGGGAACACTGAAGCTTTCTTT
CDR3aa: CASSERLGFGNTEAFF

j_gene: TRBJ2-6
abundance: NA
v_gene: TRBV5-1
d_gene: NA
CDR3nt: TGCGCCAGCAGCCCCAATCCCTCTGGGGCCAACGTCCTGACTTTC
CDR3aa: CASSPNPSGANVLTF

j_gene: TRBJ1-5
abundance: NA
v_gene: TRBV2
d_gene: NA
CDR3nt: TGTGCCAGCAGTCGATGGAATCAGCCCCAGCATTTT
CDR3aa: CASSRWNQPQHF

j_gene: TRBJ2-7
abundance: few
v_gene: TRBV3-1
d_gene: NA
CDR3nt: TGTGCCAGCAGCCTCTCCTCCCACTACGAGCAGTACTTC
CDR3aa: CASSLSSHYEQYF

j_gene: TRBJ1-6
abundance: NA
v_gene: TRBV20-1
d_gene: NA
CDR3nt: TGCAGTGCTAGAGAGAAGACAGGCCTTAATTCACCCCTCCACTTT
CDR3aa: CSAREKTGLNSPLHF

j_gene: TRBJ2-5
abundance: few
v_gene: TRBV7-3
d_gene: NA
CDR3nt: TGTGCCAGCAGCTTTGGGCTAGAAGGGGAGACCCAGTACTTC
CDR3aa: CASSFGLEGETQYF

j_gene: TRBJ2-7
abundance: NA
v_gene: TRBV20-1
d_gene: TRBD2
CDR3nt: TGCAGTGCTAGAAACCGGGCGGGAGCCCACGAGCAGTACTTC
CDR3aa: CSARNRAGAHEQYF

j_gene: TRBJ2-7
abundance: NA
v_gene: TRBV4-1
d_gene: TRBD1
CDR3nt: TGCGCCAGCAGCCAAGGCGAGACAGGGTACATCTACGAGCAGTACTTC
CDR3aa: CASSQGETGYIYEQYF

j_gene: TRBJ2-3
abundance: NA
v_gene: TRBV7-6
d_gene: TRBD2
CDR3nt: TGTGCCAGCAGCTCACCCCGTGGGCTAGCGGGGGGGCCTGTCACAGATACGCAGTATTTT
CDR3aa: CASSSPRGLAGGPVTDTQYF

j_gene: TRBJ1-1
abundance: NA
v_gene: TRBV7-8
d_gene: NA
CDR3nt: TGTGCCAGCAGCTTATTTGGCGACGGGGGTAGGAACACTGAAGCTTTCTTT
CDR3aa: CASSLFGDGGRNTEAFF

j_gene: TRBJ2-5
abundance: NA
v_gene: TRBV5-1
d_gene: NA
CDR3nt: TGCGCCAGCAGCTTGATGGAGCCCCAAGAGACCCAGTACTTC
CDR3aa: CASSLMEPQETQYF

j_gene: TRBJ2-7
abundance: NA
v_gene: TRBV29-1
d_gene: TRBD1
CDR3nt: TGCAGCGTTATGGGACAGGAGGATTGGGAGCAGTACTTC
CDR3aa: CSVMGQEDWEQYF

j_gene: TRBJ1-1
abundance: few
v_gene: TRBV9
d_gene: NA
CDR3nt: TGTGCCAGCAGTACCCTCGCCCAAGAAGTAACTGAAGCTTTCTTT
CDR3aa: CASSTLAQEVTEAFF

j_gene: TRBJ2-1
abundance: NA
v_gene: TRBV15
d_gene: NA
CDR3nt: TGTGCCACCAGCAGAGATACAGGCCGCTCTGAGCAGTTCTTC
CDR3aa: CATSRDTGRSEQFF

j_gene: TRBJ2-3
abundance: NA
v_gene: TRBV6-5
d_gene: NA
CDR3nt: TGTGCCAGCAGTTACGGAGTGGGAGTCACAGATACGCAGTATTTT
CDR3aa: CASSYGVGVTDTQYF

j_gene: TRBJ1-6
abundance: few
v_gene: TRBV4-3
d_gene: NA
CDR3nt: TGCGCCAGCAGCCGAAAGACAGTAGATAATTCACCCCTCCACTTT
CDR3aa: CASSRKTVDNSPLHF

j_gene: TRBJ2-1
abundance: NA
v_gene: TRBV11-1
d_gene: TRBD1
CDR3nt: TGTGCCAGCAGCTCCTCCGCCGGGACAGTTATATACAATGAGCAGTTCTTC
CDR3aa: CASSSSAGTVIYNEQFF

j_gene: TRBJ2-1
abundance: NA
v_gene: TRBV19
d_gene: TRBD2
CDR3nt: TGTGCCAGTAGTATTCGACGGACTAGCGGAACCAATGAGCAGTTCTTC
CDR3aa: CASSIRRTSGTNEQFF

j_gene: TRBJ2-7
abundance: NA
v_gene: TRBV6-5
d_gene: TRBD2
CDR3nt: TGTGCCAGCAGTCCCAGCGGGACTTCCTCCTACGAGCAGTACTTC
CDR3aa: CASSPSGTSSYEQYF

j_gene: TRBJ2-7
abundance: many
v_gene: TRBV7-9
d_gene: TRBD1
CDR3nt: TGTGCCAGCCGGGACAGGGCCTACGAGCAGTACTTC
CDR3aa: CASRDRAYEQYF

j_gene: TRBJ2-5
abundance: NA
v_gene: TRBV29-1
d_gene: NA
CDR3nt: TGCAGCGTTGAATCGGCCCCAGGAGGTGAGACCCAGTACTTC
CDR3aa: CSVESAPGGETQYF

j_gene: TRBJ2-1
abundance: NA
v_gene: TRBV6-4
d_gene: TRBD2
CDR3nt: TGTGCCAGCAGTGTACTAGCGGGAGTCAATGAGCAGTTCTTC
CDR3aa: CASSVLAGVNEQFF

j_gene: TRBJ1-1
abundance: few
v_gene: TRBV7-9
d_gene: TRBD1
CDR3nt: TGTGCCAGCAGCCATCCGGGACAGGGGTCCACTGAAGCTTTCTTT
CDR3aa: CASSHPGQGSTEAFF

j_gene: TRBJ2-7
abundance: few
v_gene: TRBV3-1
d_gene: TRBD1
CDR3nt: TGTGCCAGCAGCCAAGGGGGGACAGGGGGATTCTACGAGCAGTACTTC
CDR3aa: CASSQGGTGGFYEQYF

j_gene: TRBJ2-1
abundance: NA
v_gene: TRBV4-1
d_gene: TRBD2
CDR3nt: TGCGCCAGCAGCCAAGATTCTGTGCTAGCGGGAGAGTGGAATGAGCAGTTCTTC
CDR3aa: CASSQDSVLAGEWNEQFF

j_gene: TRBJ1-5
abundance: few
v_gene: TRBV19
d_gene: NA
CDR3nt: TGTGCCAGTAGTATATGGAGCGGGAGTCAGCCCCAGCATTTT
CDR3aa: CASSIWSGSQPQHF

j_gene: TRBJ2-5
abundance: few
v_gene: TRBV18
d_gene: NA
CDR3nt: TGTGCCAGCTCACCATTGCTTGGGACCCAGTACTTC
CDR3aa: CASSPLLGTQYF

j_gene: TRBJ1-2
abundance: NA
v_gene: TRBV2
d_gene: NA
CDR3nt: TGTGCCAGCAGTGAATGGCCGGAGGGAGCTAACTATGGCTACACCTTC
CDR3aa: CASSEWPEGANYGYTF

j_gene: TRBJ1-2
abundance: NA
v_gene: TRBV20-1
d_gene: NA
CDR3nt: TGCAGTGCTAGAAAGGGGGGCAGGGACTATGGCTACACCTTC
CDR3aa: CSARKGGRDYGYTF

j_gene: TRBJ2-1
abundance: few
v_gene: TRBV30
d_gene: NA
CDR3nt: TGTGCCTGGAAGGAGGTCAACACATACTACAATGAGCAGTTCTTC
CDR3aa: CAWKEVNTYYNEQFF

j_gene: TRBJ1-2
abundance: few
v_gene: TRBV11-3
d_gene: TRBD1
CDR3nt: TGTGCCAGCAGCTTAGTTGGTGGTGTCGGGACAGGTTATGGCTACACCTTC
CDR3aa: CASSLVGGVGTGYGYTF

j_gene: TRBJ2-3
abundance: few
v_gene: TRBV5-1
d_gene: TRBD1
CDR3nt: TGCGCCAGCAGCCGACGGGACAGGACCACAGATACGCAGTATTTT
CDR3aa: CASSRRDRTTDTQYF

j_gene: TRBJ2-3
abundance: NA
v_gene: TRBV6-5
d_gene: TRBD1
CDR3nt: TGTGCCAGCAGTTGGGGGACAGGGGGCGTCACAGATACGCAGTATTTT
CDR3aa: CASSWGTGGVTDTQYF

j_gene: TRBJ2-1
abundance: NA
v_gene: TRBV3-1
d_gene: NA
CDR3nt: TGTGCCAGCAGCCTCGTTACTTCTGACGATGAGCAGTTCTTC
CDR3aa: CASSLVTSDDEQFF

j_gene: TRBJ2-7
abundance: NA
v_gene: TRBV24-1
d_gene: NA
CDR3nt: TGTTCCACCAGTGATTTGCTGACGCGCGAGCAGTACTTC
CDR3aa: CSTSDLLTREQYF

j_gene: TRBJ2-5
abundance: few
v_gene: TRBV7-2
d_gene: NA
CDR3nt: TGTGCCAGCAGCTTTAGTGCCCTCCAAGAGACCCAGTACTTC
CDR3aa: CASSFSALQETQYF

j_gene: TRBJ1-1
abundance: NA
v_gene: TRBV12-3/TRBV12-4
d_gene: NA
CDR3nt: TGTGCCAGCAGTTTAGGGGTAAGCCTGGCGGGGAACACTGAAGCTTTCTTT
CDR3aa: CASSLGVSLAGNTEAFF

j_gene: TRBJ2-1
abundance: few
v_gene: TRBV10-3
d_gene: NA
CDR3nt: TGTGCCATCAGTGAGGACGGAATCTCCTACAATGAGCAGTTCTTC
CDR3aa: CAISEDGISYNEQFF

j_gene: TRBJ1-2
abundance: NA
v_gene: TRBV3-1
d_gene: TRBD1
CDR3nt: TGTGCCAGCAGCCGCCTGGGGACAGGGGACTATGGCTACACCTTC
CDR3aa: CASSRLGTGDYGYTF

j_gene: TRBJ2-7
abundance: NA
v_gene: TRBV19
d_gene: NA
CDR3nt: TGTGCCAGCGGTTCAACCTACGAGCAGTACTTC
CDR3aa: CASGSTYEQYF

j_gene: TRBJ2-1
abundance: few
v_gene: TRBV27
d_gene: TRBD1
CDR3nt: TGTGCCAGCAGAAGGACAGGGACGGACAATGAGCAGTTCTTC
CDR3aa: CASRRTGTDNEQFF

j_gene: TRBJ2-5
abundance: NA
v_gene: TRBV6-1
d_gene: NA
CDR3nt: TGTGCCAGCAGGGACGACGGCCAAGAGACCCAGTACTTC
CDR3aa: CASRDDGQETQYF

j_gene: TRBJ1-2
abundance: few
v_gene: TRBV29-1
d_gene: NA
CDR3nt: TGCAGCGTTGGGGGTGCGGATGGCTACACCTTC
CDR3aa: CSVGGADGYTF

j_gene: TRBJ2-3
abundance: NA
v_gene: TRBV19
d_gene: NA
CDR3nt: TGTGCCAGTAGTCGTCGTGGAAGCCAACTTCTTACGCAGTATTTT
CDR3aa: CASSRRGSQLLTQYF

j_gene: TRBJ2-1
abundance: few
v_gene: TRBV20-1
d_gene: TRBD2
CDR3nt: TGCAGTGCTAGAGGGGCTAGCGGGTACAATGAGCAGTTCTTC
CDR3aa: CSARGASGYNEQFF

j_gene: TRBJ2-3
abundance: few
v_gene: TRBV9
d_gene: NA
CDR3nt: TGTGCCAGCAGCGTAACAGAGGGGGGCCGGACGAGGGATACGCAGTATTTT
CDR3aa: CASSVTEGGRTRDTQYF

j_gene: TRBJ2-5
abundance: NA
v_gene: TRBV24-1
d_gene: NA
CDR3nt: TGTGCCACCAGTGATCTTGAAGAGGCCCAGTACTTC
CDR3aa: CATSDLEEAQYF

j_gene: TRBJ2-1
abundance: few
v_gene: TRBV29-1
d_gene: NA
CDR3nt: TGCAGCGACACCGGGACCTACAATGAGCAGTTCTTC
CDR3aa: CSDTGTYNEQFF

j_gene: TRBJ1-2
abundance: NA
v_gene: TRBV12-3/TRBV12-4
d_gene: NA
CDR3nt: TGTGCCAGCAGTTTAGTTCTGGTGTATGGCTACACCTTC
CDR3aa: CASSLVLVYGYTF